This T cell receptor beta chain was identified in a study of control samples from healthy donors and cancer patients. Some clones are missing from TCRdb's copy, which holds only in-frame ones; the method was immunoSEQ multiplex PCR. Its table lists about 200,000 clones. From germline, CDR1 is WNHNN and CDR2 SYGVQD (reference sequence). The CDR3 covers 14 residues. Trimming removed 2 bases from V and 5 bases from J, with 12 bases in between. Sequenced: blood. This rearrangement joins TRBV10-1 to TRBJ1-2; D remains unclear. The receptor's source is a woman younger than 45 in good health. The chain's CDR3 is CASSEATSGYGYTF. CDR3 coding DNA: TGCGCCAGCAGTGAGGCGACCTCGGGATATGGCTACACCTTC.